This T cell receptor beta chain was identified in a study of shared clonotypes between healthy human individuals (TCRdb year 2020). Context from the whole study: The cohort included a few men and two women between 18 and 49 years of age. For each donor, CD4 naive and CD4 memory were each run on three plates, CD8 naive on two plates, and CD8 memory on one plate. Blood TCR repertoires of about 5 healthy adults were deeply sequenced to estimate repertoire size and the extent of clonotype sharing between individuals. Libraries were prepared and TCR repertoires were sequenced by different laboratories using diverse techniques, in order to increase sequencing depth and limit assay-specific biases. Between about 0.8 and 9 billion PBMCs per donor were obtained by leukapheresis. What the research found in general, with its limitations: Rarefaction of sorted-subset datasets indicated incomplete sequencing despite the large sequencing depth. Because the study included a small number of donors, the genetic and exposure-history diversity represented was limited. Compared with non-shared clonotypes, clonotypes shared by all four sorted-subset donors had higher generation probabilities. Larger estimated clonotype richness was generally found for naive subsets than for memory subsets. Sharing across a few donors was observed for roughly 5.4% of naive CD4, 3% to 3.5% of naive CD8, 2% to 2.5% of memory CD4, and less than 0.45% of memory CD8 clonotypes. Pairwise subsampling led to the expectation that sequencing depth would affect the degree of clonotype sharing among donors. Sampling was limited to blood, and TCR repertoires in tissue likely differ from TCR repertoires in blood.

Per the germline V gene, KGHSH is the CDR1 and LQKENI is the CDR2. A distance of 11 bases separates the germline ends of V and J, which lose 5 bases and 0 bases respectively. The CDR3 holds 16 amino acids from the cysteine to the phenylalanine. Of all the DNA, just the CDR3 is kept, 48 bases in frame from base 1. TCR CDR3 regions were amplified from genomic DNA by multiplex PCR using the deep immunoSEQ assay. Extracted genomic DNA from each cell subset was distributed evenly across all wells of several immunoSEQ 96-well plates, and each plate was treated as a replicate. For sorted subsets, around 200 ng genomic DNA, equal to 30,000 or so T cell genomes, was loaded into each replicate PCR. The purified libraries were quantified using a Qubit 3.0 fluorometer, sized with a Bioanalyzer 2100, and then quantified again using the KAPA Library Quantification kit. A separate single-read 150-cycle Illumina NextSeq 550 flow cell was used to sequence each immunoSEQ 96-well plate. Turning to the authors' computational methods: The immunoSEQ output contained only junctional sequences without quality scores, so filtering could not match that applied to full-length reads. Sequences were annotated with PyIR, a Python wrapper for IgBLAST v1.9, using IMGT germline references to assign V/J genes and CDR3. Reads were filtered out if the reads had weak V/J assignments (E-value above 1e-6), no CDR3, stop codons, out-of-frame junctions, or ambiguous translated residues. V3J clonotypes were defined as sequences sharing an identical inferred V gene, J gene, and CDR3 amino acid sequence. Percentage overlap between repertoires was calculated by dividing the number of shared unique clonotypes by the size of the smaller repertoire. Richness of each repertoire was evaluated using RTK rarefaction, the Chao1 estimator, and Recon v2.1 estimates of unobserved clonotypes. Generation probabilities were computed with OLGA for all TCRbeta clonotypes obtained by the gDNA method from a few donors. TCRdb mirrors the immuneACCESS table, restricted to in-frame sequences. Some clones are absent from its copies; in checked studies, under half trace to an unresolved V gene, and the reason for the others is unknown. That table gives V, J and clone size, and the DNA gave D and trimming. This sample is represented by about 1 million clones; more than 60% of them were singletons. The top ten hold about 1.5% of the sample.

In regard to this clone: Its recognized antigen is unknown. No base quality values were provided; no much bigger clone lies one nucleotide off.

The donors were healthy, HIV-negative adults with no recently reported acute infections or vaccinations. Every donor was a Caucasian adult residing in Nashville, Tennessee, USA. CD4+ T cells were enriched by magnetic negative selection, after which naive cells were positively selected on CD45RA and the negative fraction was taken as the memory subset. Blood was collected by leukapheresis, and PBMCs were isolated by Ficoll-Histopaque density gradient centrifugation and then cryopreserved in liquid nitrogen vapor phase. Analytical flow cytometry was used to check the purity and quantity of every magnetically sorted T cell population. Each sorted fraction had its genomic DNA isolated and then quantified by UV absorbance on a Nanodrop 2000c.

The sequencing input was memory CD4+ T cells sorted from blood. The cell subset or site label of this sample denotes: CD45RA-negative fraction. The origin of this receptor is a man aged 18-30 years in good health. This chain joins TRBV18 to TRBJ2-6; the D gene is unclear. The CDR3 is CASSVDRLSGANVLTF. In nucleotides, the sequence is TGTGCCAGCTCAGTGGACCGCCTCTCTGGGGCCAACGTCCTGACTTTC.